This T cell receptor (beta chain) was captured by sequencing in a study of cytomegalovirus exposure and HLA in healthy donors. This PCR relied on a set of 60 Vbeta primers and 13 Jbeta primers. Libraries were prepared by immunoSEQ multiplex PCR; TCRdb keeps only in-frame clonotypes and omits some of them. The sample gives about 76,000 clones, around 65% of which show up once; approximately 4.4% is in the top ten. V trimming: 1 base; J trimming: 7 bases; junction bases outside the gene matches: 5. The CDR3 is 15 amino acids. The germline V gene has CDR1 LGHNA and CDR2 YNFKEQ. Findings and limits, study-wide: Other equally common chains were less clonally expanded than HLA-associated TCR beta chains, a later analysis showed.

A word on this clone: Its antigen is undetermined.

Sequencing was performed on PBMCs. The source is a man in his 60s in good health and CMV-seropositive. This sequence joins TRBV4-2 and TRBJ2-7, with TRBD2 identical over 12 bases. For the CDR3, the DNA is TGTGCCAGCAGCCAAGTCCTAGCGGGAGGGAATGAGCAGTACTTC. Its translation is CASSQVLAGGNEQYF.